The T cell receptor (beta chain) under discussion was sequenced for a study of blood T cell repertoires in COVID-19. The overall study: COVID-19 samples from acute and convalescent phases originated in the United States, Italy and Spain.

Source study methods: Scientists estimated how many nucleated cells there were by amplifying reference gene primers. Clones were sequenced by immunoSEQ multiplex PCR, and TCRdb holds only the in-frame ones, with some missing. The V and J calls and clone size are taken from that table; D and trimming were inferred from the DNA. Of more than 200,000 clones detected, around four fifths appear once; the ten largest clones hold 3.5% to 5%. Losses at the gene ends were 2 bases for V and 0 bases for J; bases not matched to a gene: 3. The germline V gene encodes CDR1 SQVTM and CDR2 ANQGSEA. The CDR3 spans 15 residues.

Sequencing used peripheral blood. This receptor was identified in a man aged 60 to 69 with acute or convalescent COVID-19. The rearrangement uses TRBV29-1 and TRBJ2-2; 7 bases are shared with TRBD1. DNA for the CDR3: TGCAGCGTTGAAAAGGGGACAGCGAACACCGGGGAGCTGTTTTTT. This codes for CSVEKGTANTGELFF.